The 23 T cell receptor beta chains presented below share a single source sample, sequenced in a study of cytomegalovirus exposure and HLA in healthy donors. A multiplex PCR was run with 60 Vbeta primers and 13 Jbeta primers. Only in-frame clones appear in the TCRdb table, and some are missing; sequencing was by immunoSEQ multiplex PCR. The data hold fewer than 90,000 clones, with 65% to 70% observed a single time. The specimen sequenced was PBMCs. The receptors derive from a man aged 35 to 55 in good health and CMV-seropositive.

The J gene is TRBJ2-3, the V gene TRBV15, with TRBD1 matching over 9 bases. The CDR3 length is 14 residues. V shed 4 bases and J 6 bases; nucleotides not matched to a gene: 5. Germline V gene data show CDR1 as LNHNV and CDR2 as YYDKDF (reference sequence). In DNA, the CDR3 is TGTGCCACCAGCACCCAACAGGGGGCCGATACGCAGTATTTT. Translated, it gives CATSTQQGADTQYF.

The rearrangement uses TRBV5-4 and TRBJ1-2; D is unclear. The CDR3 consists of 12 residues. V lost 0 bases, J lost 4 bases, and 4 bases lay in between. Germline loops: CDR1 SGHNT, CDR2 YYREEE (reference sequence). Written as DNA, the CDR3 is TGTGCCAGCAGCTTGGACGGCTATGGCTACACCTTC. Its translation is CASSLDGYGYTF.

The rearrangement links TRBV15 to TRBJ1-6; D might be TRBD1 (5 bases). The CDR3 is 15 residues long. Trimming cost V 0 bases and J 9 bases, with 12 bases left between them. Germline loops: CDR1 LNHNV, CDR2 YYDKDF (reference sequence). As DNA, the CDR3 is TGTGCCACCAGCAGAGAGGCAGGGAACGGTTCACCCCTCCACTTT. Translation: CATSREAGNGSPLHF.

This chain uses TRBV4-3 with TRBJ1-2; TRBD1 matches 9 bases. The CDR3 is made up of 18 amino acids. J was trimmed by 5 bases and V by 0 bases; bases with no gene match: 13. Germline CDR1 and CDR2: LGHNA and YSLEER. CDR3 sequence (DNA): TGCGCCAGCAGCCAAGACCCGGACAGGGGCTCACCCGCTTATGGCTACACCTTC. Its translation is CASSQDPDRGSPAYGYTF.

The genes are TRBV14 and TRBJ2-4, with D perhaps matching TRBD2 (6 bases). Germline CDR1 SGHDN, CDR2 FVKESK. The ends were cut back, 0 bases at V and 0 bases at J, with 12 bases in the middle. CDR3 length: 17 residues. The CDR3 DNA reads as TGTGCCAGCAGCCAAGATGGCGGGGTTTTAGCCAAAAACATTCAGTACTTC. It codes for CASSQDGGVLAKNIQYF.

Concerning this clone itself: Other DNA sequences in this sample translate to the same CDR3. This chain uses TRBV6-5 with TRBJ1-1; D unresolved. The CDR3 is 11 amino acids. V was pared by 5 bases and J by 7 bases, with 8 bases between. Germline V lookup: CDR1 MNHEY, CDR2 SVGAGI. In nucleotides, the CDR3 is TGTGCCAGCAGTGGGCAGTTTGAAGCTTTCTTT. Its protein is CASSGQFEAFF.

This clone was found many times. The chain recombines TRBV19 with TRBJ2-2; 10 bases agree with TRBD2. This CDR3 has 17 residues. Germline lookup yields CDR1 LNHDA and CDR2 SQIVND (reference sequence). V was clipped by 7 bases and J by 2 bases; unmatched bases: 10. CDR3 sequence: CASKRLAGAVNTGELFF. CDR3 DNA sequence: TGTGCCAGTAAAAGGCTAGCGGGGGCCGTTAACACCGGGGAGCTGTTTTTT. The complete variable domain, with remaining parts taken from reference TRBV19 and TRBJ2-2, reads DGGITQSPKYLFRKEGQNVTLSCEQNLNHDAMYWYRQDPGQGLRLIYYSQIVNDFQKGDIAEGYSVSREKKESFPLTVTSAQKNPTAFYLCASKRLAGAVNTGELFFGEGSRLTVL.

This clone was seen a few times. The CDR3 bases are TGTGCCAGCGCCCTAAGGGGTGAGGATTCACCCCTCCACTTT. Its translation: CASALRGEDSPLHF. V gene TRBV6-6 combines with J gene TRBJ1-6, with a tentative D call TRBD1 (5 bases). CDR1 and CDR2 from the germline V gene are MNHNY and SVGAGI (reference sequence). This CDR3 contains 14 residues. V was clipped by 8 bases and J by 8 bases, with 16 bases between them.

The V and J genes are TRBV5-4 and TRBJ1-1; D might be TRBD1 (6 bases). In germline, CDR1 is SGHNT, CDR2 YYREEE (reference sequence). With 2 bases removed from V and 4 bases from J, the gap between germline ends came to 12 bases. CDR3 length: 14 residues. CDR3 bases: TGTGCCAGCAGCTTAGACCAGGGGATCACTGAAGCTTTCTTT. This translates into CASSLDQGITEAFF.

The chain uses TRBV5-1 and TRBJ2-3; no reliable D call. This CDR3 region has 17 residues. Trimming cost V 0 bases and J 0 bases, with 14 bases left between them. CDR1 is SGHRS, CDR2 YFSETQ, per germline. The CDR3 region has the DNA TGCGCCAGCAGCTTGGCAAAGAATTTAGCTAGCACAGATACGCAGTATTTT. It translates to CASSLAKNLASTDTQYF. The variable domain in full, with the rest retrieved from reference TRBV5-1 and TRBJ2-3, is KAGVTQTPRYLIKTRGQQVTLSCSPISGHRSVSWYQQTPGQGLQFLFEYFSETQRNKGNFPGRFSGRQFSNSRSEMNVSTLELGDSALYLCASSLAKNLASTDTQYFGPGTRLTVL.

The CDR3 is CASSPDRGTEAFF. The CDR3 DNA reads as TGCGCCAGCAGCCCGGACAGGGGAACTGAAGCTTTCTTT. The gene calls are TRBV5-1 and TRBJ1-1, with 9 bases that match TRBD1. Germline CDR1 is SGHRS and CDR2 is YFSETQ. The V gene end was trimmed by 4 bases and the J gene end by 5 bases; junction bases not matched to a gene: 3. The length of the CDR3 is 13 residues.

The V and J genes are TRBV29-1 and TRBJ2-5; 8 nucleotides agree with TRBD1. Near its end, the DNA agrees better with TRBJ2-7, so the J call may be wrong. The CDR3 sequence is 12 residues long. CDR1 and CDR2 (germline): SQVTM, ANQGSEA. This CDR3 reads CSIRDRFYEQYF. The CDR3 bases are TGCAGCATACGGGACAGGTTCTACGAGCAGTACTTC.

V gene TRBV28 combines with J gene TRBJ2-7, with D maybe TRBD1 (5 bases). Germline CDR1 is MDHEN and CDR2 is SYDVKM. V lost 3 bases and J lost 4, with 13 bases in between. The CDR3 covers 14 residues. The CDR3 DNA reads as TGTGCCAGCAGTTTCATAGGGCAGGGTTACGAGCAGTACTTC. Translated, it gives CASSFIGQGYEQYF.

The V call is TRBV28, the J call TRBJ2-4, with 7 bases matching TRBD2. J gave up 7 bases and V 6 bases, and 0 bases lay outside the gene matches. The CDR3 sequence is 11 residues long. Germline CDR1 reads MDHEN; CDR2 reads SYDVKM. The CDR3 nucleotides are TGTGCCAGCAGGGGGGGGAACATTCAGTACTTC. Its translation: CASRGGNIQYF.

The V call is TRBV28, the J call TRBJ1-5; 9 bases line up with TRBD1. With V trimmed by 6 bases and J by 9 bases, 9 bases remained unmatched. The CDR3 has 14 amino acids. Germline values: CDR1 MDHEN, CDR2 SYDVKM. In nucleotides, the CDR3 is TGTGCCAGCAGGTCTGGACAGGGGTCGCGGCCCCAGCATTTT. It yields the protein CASRSGQGSRPQHF.

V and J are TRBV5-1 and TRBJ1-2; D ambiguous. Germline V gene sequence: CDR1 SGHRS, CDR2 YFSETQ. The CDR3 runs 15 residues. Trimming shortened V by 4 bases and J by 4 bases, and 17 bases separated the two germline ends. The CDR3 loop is CASSPDGSRIYGYTF. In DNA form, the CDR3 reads TGCGCCAGCAGCCCTGACGGGTCTAGGATCTATGGCTACACCTTC.

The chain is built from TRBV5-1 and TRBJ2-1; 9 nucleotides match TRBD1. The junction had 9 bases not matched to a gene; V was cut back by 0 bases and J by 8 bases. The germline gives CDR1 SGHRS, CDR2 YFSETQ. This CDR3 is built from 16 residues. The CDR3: CASSLVTGQGWDEQFF. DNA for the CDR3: TGCGCCAGCAGCTTGGTCACGGGACAGGGTTGGGATGAGCAGTTCTTC.

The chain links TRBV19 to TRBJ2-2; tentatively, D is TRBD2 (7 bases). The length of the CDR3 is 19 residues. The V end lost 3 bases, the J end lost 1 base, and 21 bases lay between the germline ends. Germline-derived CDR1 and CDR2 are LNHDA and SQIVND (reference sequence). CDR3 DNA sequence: TGTGCCAGTAGTATTGTAGGAAATGGGCGGGGGCAGAACACCGGGGAGCTGTTTTTT. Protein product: CASSIVGNGRGQNTGELFF.

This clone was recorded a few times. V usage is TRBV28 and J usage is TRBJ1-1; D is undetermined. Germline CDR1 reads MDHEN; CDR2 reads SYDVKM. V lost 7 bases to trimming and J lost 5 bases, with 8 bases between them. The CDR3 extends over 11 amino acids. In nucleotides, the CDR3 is TGTGCCAGCACCACATTAACTGAAGCTTTCTTT. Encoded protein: CASTTLTEAFF. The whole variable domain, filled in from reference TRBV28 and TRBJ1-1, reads DVKVTQSSRYLVKRTGEKVFLECVQDMDHENMFWYRQDPGLGLRLIYFSYDVKMKEKGDIPEGYSVSREKKERFSLILESASTNQTSMYLCASTTLTEAFFGQGTRLTVV.

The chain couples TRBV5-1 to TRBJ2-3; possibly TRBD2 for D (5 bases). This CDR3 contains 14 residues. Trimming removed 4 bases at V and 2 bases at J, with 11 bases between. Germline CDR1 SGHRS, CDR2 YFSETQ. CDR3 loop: CASSLGEPTDTQYF. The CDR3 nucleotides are TGCGCCAGCAGCCTCGGGGAGCCCACAGATACGCAGTATTTT.

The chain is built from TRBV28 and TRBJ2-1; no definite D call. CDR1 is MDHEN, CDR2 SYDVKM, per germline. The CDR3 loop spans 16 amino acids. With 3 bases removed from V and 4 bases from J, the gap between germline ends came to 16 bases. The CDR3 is CASSLEPRPAYNEQFF. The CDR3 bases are TGTGCCAGCAGTTTGGAGCCCAGACCGGCTTACAATGAGCAGTTCTTC.

The CDR3 here is CASSERGRNTGELFF. In DNA, the CDR3 is TGTGCCAGCAGTGAAAGAGGGCGGAACACCGGGGAGCTGTTTTTT. The J gene is TRBJ2-2, the V gene TRBV25-1, with D tentatively TRBD2 (5 bases). This CDR3 has 15 amino acids. In germline, CDR1 is MGHDK, CDR2 SYGVNS. Trimming left V 2 bases short and J 1 base short, with 8 bases between.

The CDR3 DNA reads TGTGCCAGCAGCCGAACCGGGACACCTGGAAACACCATATATTTT. Protein: CASSRTGTPGNTIYF. The chain joins TRBV6-5 to TRBJ1-3; tentative D call: TRBD1 (6 bases). With 6 bases removed from V and 2 bases from J, the gap between germline ends came to 14 bases. This CDR3 is 15 amino acids long. Germline CDR1 and CDR2: MNHEY and SVGAGI.